Listed here are 31 T cell receptor beta chains from one sample, sequenced in a study of cytomegalovirus exposure and HLA in healthy donors. PCR used 60 Vbeta primers and 13 Jbeta primers. The table came from immunoSEQ multiplex PCR; TCRdb's copy has only in-frame clones and leaves some out. The sample has 200,000 to 250,000 clones, 80% to 85% seen once. Sequencing was performed on PBMCs. The receptors stem from a woman aged 40 to 50 in good health and CMV-seronegative.

This chain links TRBV5-4 with TRBJ1-1; unclear D gene. There are 14 residues in the CDR3. The V end lost 4 bases, the J end lost 0 bases, and 10 bases lay between the germline ends. Germline assignment: CDR1 SGHNT and CDR2 YYREEE (reference sequence). CDR3 loop: CASSGPPMNTEAFF. The CDR3 DNA is TGTGCCAGCAGCGGCCCCCCGATGAACACTGAAGCTTTCTTT.

V gene TRBV30 combines with J gene TRBJ2-1; D may be TRBD2 (5 bases). The germline gives CDR1 GTSNPN, CDR2 SVGIG (reference sequence). V lost 3 bases to trimming and J lost 6 bases, with 27 bases between them. CDR3 length: 18 residues. DNA of the CDR3: TGTGCCTGGAGCGCGGTCGGGATAGCCCAAATCTCATCCAATGAGCAGTTCTTC. Protein: CAWSAVGIAQISSNEQFF.

The V gene is TRBV5-1, the J gene TRBJ2-1, with D perhaps matching TRBD2 (5 bases). Trimming took off 0 bases at V and 3 bases at J, with 7 bases between the two ends. The CDR3 length is 14 residues. Germline-derived CDR1 and CDR2 are SGHRS and YFSETQ. The chain's CDR3 is CASSLAGVYNEQFF. The CDR3 DNA follows: TGCGCCAGCAGCTTGGCCGGGGTCTACAATGAGCAGTTCTTC.

The J gene is TRBJ1-5, the V gene TRBV5-4; 8 bases align to TRBD1. V was clipped by 2 bases and J by 9 bases; unmatched bases: 1. The CDR3 is 12 amino acids. CDR1 is SGHNT, CDR2 YYREEE, per germline (reference sequence). This chain's CDR3 is CASSLDRGPQHF. The CDR3 region has the DNA TGTGCCAGCAGCTTAGACAGGGGGCCCCAGCATTTT.

V usage is TRBV11-2 and J usage is TRBJ1-4; the match to TRBD1 covers 12 bases. Looked up from germline, CDR1 is SGHAT and CDR2 is FQNNGV. V lost 5 bases, J lost 2 bases, and 12 bases stayed unmatched. The CDR3 is 19 amino acids. DNA of the CDR3: TGTGCCAGCAGCCCACTCCGGGACAGGGGGCGAAGGACTAATGAAAAACTGTTTTTT. Translating it yields CASSPLRDRGRRTNEKLFF.

This chain links TRBV27 with TRBJ2-7; tentatively, D is TRBD2 (6 bases). This CDR3 comprises 15 residues. Trimming cost V 2 bases and J 2 bases, with 13 bases left between them. Germline CDR1 and CDR2: MNHEY and SMNVEV (reference sequence). CDR3 loop: CASSLRAGGPYEQYF. As DNA, the CDR3 is TGTGCCAGCAGTTTACGTGCCGGAGGGCCCTACGAGCAGTACTTC.

This clone showed up just once. The gene calls are TRBV4-1 and TRBJ2-5; 8 positions match TRBD2. The CDR3 totals 17 residues. The germline CDR1 and CDR2 sequences are MGHRA and YSYEKL. V dropped 0 bases and J dropped 3; count of bases not matched to a gene: 9. This CDR3 is CASSQDRGGRRKETQYF. The DNA of the CDR3 is TGCGCCAGCAGCCAAGATCGGGGGGGACGAAGGAAAGAGACCCAGTACTTC.

This sequence joins TRBV11-2 and TRBJ1-2; D remains ambiguous. CDR3 length: 15 amino acids. The germline V gene encodes CDR1 SGHAT and CDR2 FQNNGV. Deletions cut 5 bases from V and 8 bases from J, with 21 bases between. CDR3 sequence (DNA): TGTGCCAGCAGCCATACGGGGAGGGTTGGAAAGGGCTACACCTTC. Residues: CASSHTGRVGKGYTF.

The gene calls are TRBV7-6 and TRBJ2-2; TRBD1 might be the D (6 bases). Germline CDR1 SGHVS, CDR2 FNYEAQ. Between the trimmed V and J ends, which lost 5 bases and 4 bases, there was a span of 14 bases. The CDR3 runs 15 residues. CDR3 in amino acids: CASSLQGIGTGELFF. The DNA for the CDR3 is TGTGCCAGCAGCCTACAGGGAATTGGCACCGGGGAGCTGTTTTTT.

The chain carries TRBV18 and TRBJ1-2, with 8 bases fitting TRBD1. The V gene's germline CDR1 is KGHSH and CDR2 LQKENI. V shed 4 bases, J shed 4 bases, and the junction held 11 bases outside the gene matches. The CDR3 has 16 residues. In DNA, the CDR3 is TGTGCCAGCTCACAAACGGAGGCAGGGGGCAGCTATGGCTACACCTTC. This translates into CASSQTEAGGSYGYTF.

This clone appeared a few times. V usage is TRBV11-2 and J usage is TRBJ2-5; tentatively, D is TRBD1 (5 bases). Between the trimmed V and J ends, which lost 3 bases and 5 bases, there was a span of 10 bases. This CDR3 contains 13 residues. CDR1 SGHAT and CDR2 FQNNGV come from the germline V gene. CDR3 in amino acids: CASSFGASETQYF. In nucleotides, the CDR3 is TGTGCCAGCAGCTTTGGGGCGTCGGAGACCCAGTACTTC.

This clone was picked up one time. CDR3 in amino acids: CASSSRSSWAYEQYF. The CDR3 nucleotides read TGTGCCAGCAGCTCCCGGTCTAGCTGGGCGTACGAGCAGTACTTC. The genes are TRBV13 and TRBJ2-5, with D perhaps matching TRBD2 (5 bases). The J call may be incorrect, as the DNA end agrees better with TRBJ2-7. This CDR3 comprises 15 residues. CDR1 is PRHDT, CDR2 FYEKMQ, per germline (reference sequence).

This clone has only one observation. The V call is TRBV9, the J call TRBJ2-2; a possible D gene is TRBD2 (5 bases). The CDR3 runs to 17 residues. V was trimmed by 3 bases and J by 0 bases, leaving 15 bases between them. The germline CDR1 and CDR2 sequences are SGDLS and YYNGEE. The CDR3 bases are TGTGCCAGCAGCGCCCGGGCGGGCTATGCGAACACCGGGGAGCTGTTTTTT. This codes for CASSARAGYANTGELFF.

This clone was observed a few times. The chain uses TRBV29-1 and TRBJ1-1; D not certain. CDR1 and CDR2 (germline): SQVTM, ANQGSEA. V was cut by 6 bases and J by 5 bases, with 10 bases left in between. This CDR3 contains 11 residues. The CDR3 nucleotides are TGCAGCGTCGGGGAAGCGACTGAAGCTTTCTTT. Translation gives CSVGEATEAFF. Full variable domain (rest looked up from reference TRBV29-1 and TRBJ1-1): SAVISQKPSRDICQRGTSLTIQCQVDSQVTMMFWYRQQPGQSLTLIATANQGSEATYESGFVIDKFPISRPNLTFSTLTVSNMSPEDSSIYLCSVGEATEAFFGQGTRLTVV.

This chain links TRBV10-3 with TRBJ1-1; the match to TRBD1 covers 12 bases. V dropped 3 bases and J dropped 5; count of bases not matched to a gene: 4. This CDR3 spans 15 amino acids. Germline lookup yields CDR1 ENHRY and CDR2 SYGVKD. The CDR3 is CAISDPGQGATEAFF. CDR3 nucleotides: TGTGCCATCAGTGACCCGGGACAGGGGGCTACTGAAGCTTTCTTT.

J is TRBJ2-7 and V is TRBV7-8, with D perhaps matching TRBD1 (6 bases). The CDR3 is made up of 15 amino acids. CDR1 SGHVS and CDR2 FQNEAQ come from the germline V gene. V shed 1 base and J shed 2 bases, with 12 bases lying between them. The CDR3 region has the DNA TGTGCCAGCAGCTTAGTGCCGGACAGAGCCTACGAGCAGTACTTC. Translated, it gives CASSLVPDRAYEQYF.

The rearrangement joins TRBV7-3 to TRBJ1-1; the D gene is possibly TRBD1 (6 bases). Deletions cut 5 bases from V and 7 bases from J, with 14 bases between. This CDR3 region has 13 residues. Germline values: CDR1 SGHTA, CDR2 FQGTGA. The CDR3 region is CASSRGGVSEAFF. The CDR3, as DNA: TGTGCCAGCAGCAGGGGGGGCGTGAGTGAAGCTTTCTTT.

This chain uses TRBV9 with TRBJ2-5; D gene unclear. The J call is doubtful: the DNA matches TRBJ2-7 better. CDR1 is SGDLS and CDR2 is YYNGEE in the germline V gene. The CDR3 sequence is 15 residues long. The CDR3 is CASSVGPAGSYEQYF. In nucleotides, the CDR3 is TGTGCCAGCAGCGTAGGACCAGCAGGTTCCTACGAGCAGTACTTC.

The V call is TRBV5-4, the J call TRBJ2-7; a possible D gene is TRBD1 (6 bases). This CDR3 spans 17 amino acids. The germline V gene has CDR1 SGHNT and CDR2 YYREEE (reference sequence). Trimming removed 4 bases at V and 0 bases at J, with 20 bases between. This CDR3 reads CASSRPPWTEVSYEQYF. CDR3 nucleotides: TGTGCCAGCAGCCGACCGCCGTGGACAGAGGTCTCCTACGAGCAGTACTTC.

The V and J genes are TRBV7-9 and TRBJ2-5; 11 bases are shared with TRBD2. Germline values: CDR1 SEHNR, CDR2 FQNEAQ (reference sequence). Unmatched junction bases numbered 10, after V lost 2 bases and J lost 5 bases. This CDR3 is built from 17 residues. CDR3 DNA: TGTGCCAGCAGCTTAACTGTAGGGCTAGCGGGAGGTGAGACCCAGTACTTC. This encodes CASSLTVGLAGGETQYF.

This chain connects TRBV9 to TRBJ1-3; 12 bases are a match to TRBD1. The CDR3 has 15 residues. The V gene's germline CDR1 is SGDLS and CDR2 YYNGEE. V was clipped by 3 bases and J by 7 bases; unmatched bases: 5. CDR3 in DNA: TGTGCCAGCAGCGGAAGGGACAGGGGGCACAACACCATATATTTT. This translates into CASSGRDRGHNTIYF.

This clone was found once. The genes are TRBV15 and TRBJ2-5; 7 bases align to TRBD2. J gave up 1 base and V 6 bases, and 14 bases lay outside the gene matches. Germline CDR1 LNHNV, CDR2 YYDKDF (reference sequence). This CDR3 spans 17 amino acids. The CDR3 DNA sequence: TGTGCCACCAGGGGGGGGGAACCGGGAAAGCTCCAAGAGACCCAGTACTTC. Its translation is CATRGGEPGKLQETQYF.

On this clone itself: Other DNA sequences from this sample encode an identical CDR3 as well. This CDR3 is CASSEILEDSAFF. Written as DNA, the CDR3 is TGTGCCAGCAGTGAAATCTTGGAGGATTCGGCTTTCTTT. This chain uses TRBV6-1 with TRBJ1-1; D uncertain. V lost 2 bases and J lost 11, with 15 bases in between. CDR1 is MNHNS and CDR2 is SASEGT in the germline V gene. The CDR3 has 13 residues.

The chain's CDR3 is CSVLGSGGTNTEAFF. As DNA, the CDR3 is TGCAGCGTTTTAGGATCTGGAGGAACTAACACTGAAGCTTTCTTT. The chain carries TRBV29-1 and TRBJ1-1; D ambiguous. Trimming left V 5 bases short and J 2 bases short, with 18 bases between. There are 15 residues in the CDR3. Germline lookup yields CDR1 SQVTM and CDR2 ANQGSEA.

J is TRBJ1-2 and V is TRBV28; D gene ambiguous. Trimming removed 8 bases from V and 4 bases from J, with 8 bases in between. Germline CDR1 MDHEN, CDR2 SYDVKM. This CDR3 is built from 11 residues. This chain's CDR3 is CASGVVYGYTF. The CDR3 coding sequence is TGTGCCAGCGGTGTAGTCTATGGCTACACCTTC.

J is TRBJ2-1 and V is TRBV5-1, with 9 bases aligning to TRBD2. CDR1 SGHRS and CDR2 YFSETQ come from the germline V gene. CDR3 size: 15 residues. V dropped 7 bases and J dropped 5; count of bases not matched to a gene: 10. DNA for the CDR3: TGCGCCAGCCGCCTTAGCGGGAGTGAAAACAATGAGCAGTTCTTC. It encodes CASRLSGSENNEQFF.

The gene calls are TRBV7-2 and TRBJ1-3; D is perhaps TRBD1 (6 bases). The germline V gene encodes CDR1 SGHTA and CDR2 FQGNSA. The V gene lost 1 base and the J gene lost 9 bases, with 10 bases spanning the gap. The CDR3 covers 13 residues. The CDR3 coding sequence is TGTGCCAGCAGCTTAGACAGGGTCACCACCATATATTTT. Its protein is CASSLDRVTTIYF.

The V and J genes are TRBV7-3 and TRBJ1-3, with D possibly matching TRBD1 (5 bases). This CDR3 comprises 15 residues. Trimming removed 0 bases at V and 3 bases at J, with 9 bases between. Germline V gene lookup returns CDR1 SGHTA and CDR2 FQGTGA. The CDR3 sequence: CASSLTGRVGNTIYF. Written as DNA, the CDR3 is TGTGCCAGCAGCTTAACGGGCAGGGTTGGAAACACCATATATTTT.

The chain couples TRBV28 to TRBJ1-2, with TRBD1 identical over 7 bases. CDR1 and CDR2 (germline): MDHEN, SYDVKM. The CDR3 extends over 16 amino acids. V lost 2 bases and J lost 5; bases outside the gene matches: 11. The CDR3 coding sequence is TGTGCCAGCAGTTTAGAAGTCTGGGACAGAGGTTATGGCTACACCTTC. Its translation: CASSLEVWDRGYGYTF.

The chain carries TRBV5-1 and TRBJ2-2; 12 bases align to TRBD2. The CDR3 consists of 19 residues. V shed 4 bases, J shed 2 bases, and the junction held 12 bases outside the gene matches. Looked up from germline, CDR1 is SGHRS and CDR2 is YFSETQ. CDR3 in amino acids: CASSPLAGGPSVNTGELFF. The CDR3 bases are TGCGCCAGCAGCCCGCTAGCGGGAGGGCCATCAGTAAACACCGGGGAGCTGTTTTTT. Filled out from reference TRBV5-1 and TRBJ2-2, the complete variable domain reads KAGVTQTPRYLIKTRGQQVTLSCSPISGHRSVSWYQQTPGQGLQFLFEYFSETQRNKGNFPGRFSGRQFSNSRSEMNVSTLELGDSALYLCASSPLAGGPSVNTGELFFGEGSRLTVL.

This clone was seen a few times. The V gene is TRBV29-1, the J gene TRBJ1-4, with unresolved D. V was cut by 4 bases and J by 3 bases, with 9 bases left in between. This CDR3 spans 13 amino acids. Per the germline V gene, CDR1 is SQVTM and CDR2 is ANQGSEA. The CDR3 nucleotides read TGCAGCGTTGTAGTGGTGGCTAATGAAAAACTGTTTTTT. The encoded protein is CSVVVVANEKLFF.